The clone carrying this T cell receptor beta chain has more than one count but fewer than ten. The table came from immunoSEQ multiplex PCR; TCRdb's copy has only in-frame clones and leaves some out. Of 75,000 to 90,000 clones in the sample, 80% to 95% are singletons; the top ten hold about 0.7%. People who had autoimmune disease history or systemic immunosuppression were excluded. Blood was sampled at baseline, cycle 4 day 1, and cycle 7 day 1. The data derive from a study of OX40 agonist ivuxolimab in advanced cancers. Study details: Every patient in dose escalation had hepatocellular carcinoma, melanoma, renal cell or head and neck cancer. Partial responses were achieved by three patients: one hepatocellular carcinoma, two cutaneous melanoma.

Trimming took 2 bases from V and 8 from J; bases not matched to a gene: 7. Per germline, CDR1 SNHLY and CDR2 FYNNEI. CDR3 length: 14 amino acids. The genes are TRBV2 and TRBJ1-2; 8 bases are shared with TRBD1. The sequence derives from an adult with an advanced solid tumor such as melanoma, head and neck, liver or kidney cancer. The input for sequencing was CD4+ or CD8+ T cells sorted from blood, taken in a trial of the OX40 agonist ivuxolimab. CDR3: CASSENDRGEGYTF. In DNA form, the CDR3 reads TGTGCCAGCAGTGAAAATGACAGGGGAGAAGGCTACACCTTC.